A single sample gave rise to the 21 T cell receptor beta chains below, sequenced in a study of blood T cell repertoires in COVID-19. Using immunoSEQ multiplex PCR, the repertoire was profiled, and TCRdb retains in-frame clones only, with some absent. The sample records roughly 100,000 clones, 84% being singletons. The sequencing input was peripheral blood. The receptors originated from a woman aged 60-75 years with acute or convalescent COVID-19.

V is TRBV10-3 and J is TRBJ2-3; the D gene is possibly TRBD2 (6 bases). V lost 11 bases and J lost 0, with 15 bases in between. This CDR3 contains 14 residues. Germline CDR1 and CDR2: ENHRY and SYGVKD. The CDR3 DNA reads TGTGCCCTACGCGGGGACGAGAGCACAGATACGCAGTATTTT. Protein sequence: CALRGDESTDTQYF.

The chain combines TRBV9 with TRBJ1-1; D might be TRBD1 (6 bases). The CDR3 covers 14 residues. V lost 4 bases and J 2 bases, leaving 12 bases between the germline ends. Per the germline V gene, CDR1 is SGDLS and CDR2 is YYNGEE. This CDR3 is CASSPGTFNTEAFF. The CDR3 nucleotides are TGTGCCAGCAGCCCCGGGACATTTAACACTGAAGCTTTCTTT. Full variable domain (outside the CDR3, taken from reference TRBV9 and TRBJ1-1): DSGVTQTPKHLITATGQRVTLRCSPRSGDLSVYWYQQSLDQGLQFLIQYYNGEERAKGNILERFSAQQFPDLHSELNLSSLELGDSALYFCASSPGTFNTEAFFGQGTRLTVV.

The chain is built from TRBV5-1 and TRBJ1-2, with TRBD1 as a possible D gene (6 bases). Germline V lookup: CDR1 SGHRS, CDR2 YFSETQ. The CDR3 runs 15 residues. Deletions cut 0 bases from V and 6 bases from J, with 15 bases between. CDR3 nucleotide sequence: TGCGCCAGCAGCTTGGCGATGGGGGCGCTGGATGGCTACACCTTC. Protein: CASSLAMGALDGYTF.

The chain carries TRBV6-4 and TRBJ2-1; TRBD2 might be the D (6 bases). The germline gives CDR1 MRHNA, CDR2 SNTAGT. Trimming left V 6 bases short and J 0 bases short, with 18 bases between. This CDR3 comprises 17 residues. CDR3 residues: CASSAWGDPFSYNEQFF. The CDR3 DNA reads TGTGCCAGCAGCGCCTGGGGGGATCCCTTCTCCTACAATGAGCAGTTCTTC.

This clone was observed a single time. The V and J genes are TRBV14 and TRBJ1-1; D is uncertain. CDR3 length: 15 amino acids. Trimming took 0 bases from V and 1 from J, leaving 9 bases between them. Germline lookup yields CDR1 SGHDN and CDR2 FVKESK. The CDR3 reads CASSQERHENTEAFF. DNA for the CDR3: TGTGCCAGCAGCCAAGAGAGGCACGAGAACACTGAAGCTTTCTTT.

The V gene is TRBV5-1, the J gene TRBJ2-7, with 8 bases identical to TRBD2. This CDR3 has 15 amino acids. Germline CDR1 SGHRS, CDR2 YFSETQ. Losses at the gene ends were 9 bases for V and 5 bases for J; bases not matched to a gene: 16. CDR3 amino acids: CATSRGGPELNEQYF. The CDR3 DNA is TGCGCCACATCCCGGGGGGGCCCCGAATTAAACGAGCAGTACTTC.

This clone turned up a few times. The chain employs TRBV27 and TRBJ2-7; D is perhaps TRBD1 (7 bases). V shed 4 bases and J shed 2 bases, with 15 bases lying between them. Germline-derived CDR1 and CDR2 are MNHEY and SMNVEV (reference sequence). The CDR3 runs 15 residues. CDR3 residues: CASSYSGGRTYEQYF. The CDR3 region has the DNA TGTGCCAGCAGTTATTCAGGGGGGAGAACCTACGAGCAGTACTTC.

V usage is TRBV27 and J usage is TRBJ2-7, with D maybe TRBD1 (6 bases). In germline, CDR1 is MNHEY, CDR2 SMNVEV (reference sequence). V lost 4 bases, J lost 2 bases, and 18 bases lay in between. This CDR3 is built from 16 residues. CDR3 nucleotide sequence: TGTGCCAGCAGTTGGACCCCCGGGACATGGGCCTACGAGCAGTACTTC. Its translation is CASSWTPGTWAYEQYF.

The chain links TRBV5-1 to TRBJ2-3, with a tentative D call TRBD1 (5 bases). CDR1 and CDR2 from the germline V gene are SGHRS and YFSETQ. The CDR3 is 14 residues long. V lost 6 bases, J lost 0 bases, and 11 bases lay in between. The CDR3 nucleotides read TGCGCCAGCATAAGGGGCGGTAGCACAGATACGCAGTATTTT. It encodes CASIRGGSTDTQYF.

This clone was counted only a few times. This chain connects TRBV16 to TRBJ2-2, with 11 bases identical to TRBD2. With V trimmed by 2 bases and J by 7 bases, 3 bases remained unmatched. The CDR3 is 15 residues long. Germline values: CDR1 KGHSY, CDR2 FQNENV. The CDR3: CASSQAGLAGGELFF. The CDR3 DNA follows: TGTGCCAGCAGCCAAGCCGGACTAGCGGGCGGGGAGCTGTTTTTT.

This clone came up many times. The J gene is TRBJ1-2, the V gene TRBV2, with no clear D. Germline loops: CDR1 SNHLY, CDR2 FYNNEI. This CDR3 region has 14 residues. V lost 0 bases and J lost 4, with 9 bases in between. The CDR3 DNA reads TGTGCCAGCAGTGAAGCCTCCGGGAGCTATGGCTACACCTTC. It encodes CASSEASGSYGYTF.

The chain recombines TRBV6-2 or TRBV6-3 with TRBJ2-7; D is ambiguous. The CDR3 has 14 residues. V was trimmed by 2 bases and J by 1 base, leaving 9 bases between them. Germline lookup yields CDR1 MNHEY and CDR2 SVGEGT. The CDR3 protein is CASSYGGASYEQYF. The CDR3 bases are TGTGCCAGCAGTTACGGCGGAGCTTCCTACGAGCAGTACTTC.

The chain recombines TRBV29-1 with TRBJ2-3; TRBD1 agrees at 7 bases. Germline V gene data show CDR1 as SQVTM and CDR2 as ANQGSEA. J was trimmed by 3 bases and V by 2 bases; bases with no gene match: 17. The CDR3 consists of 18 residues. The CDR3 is CSVERGLEGALTTDTQYF. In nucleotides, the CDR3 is TGCAGCGTTGAAAGGGGGCTTGAGGGGGCACTCACGACAGATACGCAGTATTTT.

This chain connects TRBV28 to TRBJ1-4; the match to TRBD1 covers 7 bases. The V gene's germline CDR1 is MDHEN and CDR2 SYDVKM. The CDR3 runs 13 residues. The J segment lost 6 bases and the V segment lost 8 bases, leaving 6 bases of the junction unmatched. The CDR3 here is CASEDRADEKLFF. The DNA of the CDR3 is TGTGCCAGCGAAGACAGGGCCGATGAAAAACTGTTTTTT.

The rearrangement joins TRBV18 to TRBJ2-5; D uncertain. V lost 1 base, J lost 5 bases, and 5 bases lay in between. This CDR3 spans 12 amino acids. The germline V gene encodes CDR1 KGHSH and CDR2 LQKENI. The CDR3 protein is CASSPLGETQYF. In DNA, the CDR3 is TGTGCCAGCTCACCACTCGGGGAGACCCAGTACTTC.

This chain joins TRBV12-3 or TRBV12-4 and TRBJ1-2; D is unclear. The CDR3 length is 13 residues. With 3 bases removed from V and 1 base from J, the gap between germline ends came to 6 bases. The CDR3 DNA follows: TGTGCCAGCAGTTTCCGGGGTAACTATGGCTACACCTTC. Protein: CASSFRGNYGYTF.

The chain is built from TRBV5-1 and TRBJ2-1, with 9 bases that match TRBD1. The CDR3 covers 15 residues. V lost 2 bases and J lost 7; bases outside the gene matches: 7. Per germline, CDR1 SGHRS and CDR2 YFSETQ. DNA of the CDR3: TGCGCCAGCAGCTTAACAGGGGGCGCTTCGAATGAGCAGTTCTTC. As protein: CASSLTGGASNEQFF.

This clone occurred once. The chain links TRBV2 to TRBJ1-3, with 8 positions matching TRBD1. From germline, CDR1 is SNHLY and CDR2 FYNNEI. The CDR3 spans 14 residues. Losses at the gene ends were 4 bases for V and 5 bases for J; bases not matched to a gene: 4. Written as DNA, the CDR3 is TGTGCCAGCAGTGCGGCAGGGGGCAGAAACACCATATATTTT. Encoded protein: CASSAAGGRNTIYF.

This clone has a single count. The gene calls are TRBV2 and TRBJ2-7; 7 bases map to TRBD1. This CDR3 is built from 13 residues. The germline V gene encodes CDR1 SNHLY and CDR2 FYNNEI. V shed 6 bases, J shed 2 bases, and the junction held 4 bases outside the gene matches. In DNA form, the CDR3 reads TGTGCCAGCAGACTAACAGGGGCCTACGAGCAGTACTTC. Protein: CASRLTGAYEQYF.

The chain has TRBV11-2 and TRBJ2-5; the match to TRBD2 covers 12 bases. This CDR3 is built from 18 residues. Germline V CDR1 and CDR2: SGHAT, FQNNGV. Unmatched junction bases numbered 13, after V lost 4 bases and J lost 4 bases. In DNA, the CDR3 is TGTGCCAGCAGCTACCGGACTAGCGGGACACCGGTGGGAGAGACCCAGTACTTC. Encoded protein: CASSYRTSGTPVGETQYF.

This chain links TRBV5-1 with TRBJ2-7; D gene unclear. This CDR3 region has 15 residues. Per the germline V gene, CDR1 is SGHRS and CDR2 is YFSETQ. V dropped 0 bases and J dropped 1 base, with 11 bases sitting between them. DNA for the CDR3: TGCGCCAGCAGCTTGGCTGGAGATATTTCCTACGAGCAGTACTTC. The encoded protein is CASSLAGDISYEQYF.